This TCR beta chain derives from a study of T-cell reconstitution after alpha-beta-depleted transplantation in children. The TCRbeta library was prepared with unique molecular identifiers. TCRdb reprocessed the PCR reads via MiXCR and lists one record per CDR3 protein. The sample has 200,000 to 300,000 distinct CDR3 sequences, just under 8.5% seen once. This clonotype was detected ten times or more. Antigen specificity is unknown. General observations from the study: Expanded clones from the graft, numbering several hundred, reportedly supplied alpha-beta T cells about two months after transplant. Some patients' high day-60 TCRbeta diversity was traced to surviving recipient T cells and thymic progenitors. Counts and diversity of T cells one year after transplant came mostly from newly produced T cells.

The CDR3 length is 14 residues. The V and J ends lost 5 bases and 1 base, in that order; junction bases with no gene match: 1. Germline V gives CDR1 WSHSY, CDR2 SAAADI. The material sequenced was PBMCs, mostly from graft donor cells, taken 180 days after TCRalphabeta/CD19-depleted stem cell transplant. This receptor was obtained from a male patient between 5 and 17 years old who had a stem cell transplant for acute lymphoblastic leukemia, so the T cells may come from the graft donor. The chain employs TRBV10-2 and TRBJ2-2; 7 bases match TRBD2. The CDR3 nucleotides are TGCGCCAGCAGTCGCGGGGGGAACACCGGGGAGCTGTTTTTT. Translated: CASSRGGNTGELFF.